A selection of T cell receptor beta chains follows, all from one sample in a study of lymphopenia after photon versus proton radiotherapy. Generated by immunoSEQ multiplex PCR, the TCRdb table keeps only in-frame clones and is missing some. The sample records fewer than 25,000 clones, about 93% being singletons. The input for sequencing was peripheral blood, taken from a patient treated with proton-based radiotherapy. Receptors were obtained from a woman in her 70s with pancreatic cancer. Some clones in this sample may be carry-over from other donors' samples. Each CDR3 is given with its conserved first and last residue. D genes are given only for firm matches. Size values are once, few and many counts, or a class for expanded clones, and some rows have none.

>TRBV28|.|TRBJ1-3|.
CASSQAGGTYSGNTIYF
TGTGCCAGCAGTCAGGCGGGTGGGACATACTCTGGAAACACCATATATTTT
>TRBV10-1|.|TRBJ2-3|.
CASSESRPGGPFTDTQYF
TGCGCCAGCAGTGAGTCGAGACCAGGCGGGCCTTTCACAGATACGCAGTATTTT
>TRBV5-1|.|TRBJ2-5|.
CASSSLEQETQYF
TGCGCCAGCAGTTCCCTAGAACAAGAGACCCAGTACTTC
>TRBV18|TRBD1|TRBJ2-4|few
CASSPTGVVAKNIQYF
TGTGCCAGCTCACCTACAGGGGTGGTCGCCAAAAACATTCAGTACTTC
>TRBV27|.|TRBJ2-7|.
CASSLSRLRGSEQYF
TGTGCCAGCAGTTTATCACGTCTTCGGGGTTCCGAGCAGTACTTC
>TRBV11-3|TRBD2|TRBJ2-3|.
CASSQTSGVTDTQYF
TGTGCCAGCAGCCAGACTAGCGGGGTCACAGATACGCAGTATTTT
>TRBV7-2|TRBD2|TRBJ2-1|.
CASSYTSGAYNEQFF
TGTGCCAGCAGCTATACTAGCGGGGCTTACAATGAGCAGTTCTTC
>TRBV19|.|TRBJ1-5|.
CASSATVSGPQHF
TGTGCCAGTAGTGCGACAGTTTCGGGGCCCCAGCATTTT
>TRBV4-1|.|TRBJ1-2|.
CASSQERMELSGYTF
TGCGCCAGCAGCCAAGAAAGAATGGAGTTGAGTGGCTACACCTTC
>TRBV6-5|.|TRBJ2-2|.
CASSYSRNTGELFF
TGTGCCAGCAGTTACTCGAGAAACACCGGGGAGCTGTTTTTT
>TRBV19|TRBD1|TRBJ1-5|.
CASSGQGTQPQHF
TGTGCCAGTAGTGGACAGGGTACTCAGCCCCAGCATTTT
>TRBV14|.|TRBJ2-3|.
CASSITLWRKGTDTQYF
TGTGCCAGCAGCATTACCCTTTGGCGAAAGGGCACAGATACGCAGTATTTT
>TRBV28|.|TRBJ1-5|.
CASRPQGIGDQPQHF
TGTGCCAGCAGGCCTCAGGGGATCGGCGATCAGCCCCAGCATTTT
>TRBV6-6|TRBD1|TRBJ2-2|.
CASSRGQANTGELFF
TGTGCCAGCAGCCGAGGACAGGCCAACACCGGGGAGCTGTTTTTT
>TRBV28|TRBD2|TRBJ2-1|.
CASSSGTSSYNEQFF
TGTGCCAGCAGCAGCGGGACTTCGTCCTACAATGAGCAGTTCTTC
>TRBV11-3|TRBD2|TRBJ2-1|once
CASSRGTSNEQFF
TGTGCCAGCAGTCGAGGGACTAGCAATGAGCAGTTCTTC
>TRBV19|TRBD1|TRBJ1-2|.
CASSTLDRINYGYTF
TGTGCCAGTAGTACGTTGGACAGGATAAACTATGGCTACACCTTC
>TRBV29-1|.|TRBJ2-7|.
CSVPGTDTYEQYF
TGCAGCGTTCCCGGGACGGATACCTACGAGCAGTACTTC
>TRBV29-1|.|TRBJ2-7|.
CSVAVGGPLYEQYF
TGCAGCGTTGCAGTGGGGGGCCCCCTCTACGAGCAGTACTTC
>TRBV19|TRBD1|TRBJ1-6|.
CASSSATGVNSPLHF
TGTGCCAGTAGTAGCGCGACAGGGGTAAATTCACCCCTCCACTTT
>TRBV19|TRBD1|TRBJ2-4|.
CASSPWTGGSGTAKNIQYF
TGTGCCAGTAGTCCTTGGACAGGGGGTAGTGGTACGGCCAAAAACATTCAGTACTTC
>TRBV7-9|.|TRBJ2-2|.
CASSLAGGAAGELFF
TGTGCCAGCAGCTTAGCGGGGGGCGCGGCCGGGGAGCTGTTTTTT
>TRBV20-1|.|TRBJ2-7|.
CSAEGPYEQYF
TGCAGTGCAGAAGGACCCTACGAGCAGTACTTC
>TRBV28|.|TRBJ2-1|.
CASSNRPYNEQFF
TGTGCCAGCAGCAACCGACCCTACAATGAGCAGTTCTTC
>TRBV27|TRBD2|TRBJ2-1|.
CASSRGLAGGIYNEQFF
TGTGCCAGCAGCCGGGGACTAGCGGGAGGGATCTACAATGAGCAGTTCTTC
>TRBV19|.|TRBJ2-1|.
CASSMSRQNNEQFF
TGTGCCAGTAGTATGTCTAGACAAAACAATGAGCAGTTCTTC
>TRBV19|.|TRBJ2-1|.
CASSLIFSSDPYNEQFF
TGTGCCAGTAGTCTCATATTTTCTAGCGACCCCTACAATGAGCAGTTCTTC